What follows describes a single T cell receptor beta chain. Germline loops: CDR1 MRHNA, CDR2 SNTAGT. Trimming removed 5 bases from V and 7 bases from J, with 21 bases in between. The CDR3 is 16 amino acids. This entry comes from a study of T cell changes during pregnancy in multiple sclerosis. Clones were read by immunoSEQ multiplex PCR, and TCRdb kept only the in-frame ones, dropping some. The sample has tens of thousands of clones, 92% seen once. The sequences come from CD4+ T cells from peripheral blood mononuclear cells, collected before pregnancy. The receptor was derived from a female donor with multiple sclerosis, enrolled in a pregnancy study. The chain combines TRBV6-4 with TRBJ2-1; TRBD1 is a possible D gene (6 bases). CDR3: CASSPIPSRGKNEQFF. DNA for the CDR3: TGTGCCAGCAGTCCAATTCCCTCGAGGGGGAAGAATGAGCAGTTCTTC.